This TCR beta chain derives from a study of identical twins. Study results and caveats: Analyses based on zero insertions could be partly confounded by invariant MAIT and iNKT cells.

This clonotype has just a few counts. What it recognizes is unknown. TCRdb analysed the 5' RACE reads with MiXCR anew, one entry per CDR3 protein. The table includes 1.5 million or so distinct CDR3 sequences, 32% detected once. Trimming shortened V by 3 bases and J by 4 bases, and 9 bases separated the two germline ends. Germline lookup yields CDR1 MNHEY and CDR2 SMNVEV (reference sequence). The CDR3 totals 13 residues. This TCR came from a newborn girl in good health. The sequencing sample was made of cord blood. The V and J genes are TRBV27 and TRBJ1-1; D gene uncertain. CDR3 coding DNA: TGTGCCAGCAGTTTCTCTAGGTCCACTGAAGCTTTCTTT. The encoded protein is CASSFSRSTEAFF.